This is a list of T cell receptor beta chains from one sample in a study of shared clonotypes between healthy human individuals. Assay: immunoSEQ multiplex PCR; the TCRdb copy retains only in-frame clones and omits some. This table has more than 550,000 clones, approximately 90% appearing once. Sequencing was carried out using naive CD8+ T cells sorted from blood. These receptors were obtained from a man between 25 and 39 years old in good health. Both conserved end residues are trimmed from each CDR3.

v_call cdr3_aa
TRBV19 ASSIRTGDQPQH
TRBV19 ASSTRQPTNEKLF
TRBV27 ASSYGGVELF
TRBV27 ASSSKGQPYEQY
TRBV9 ASSDLTSGGSTDTQY
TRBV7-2 ASSHDRADTEAF
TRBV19 ASSIGGNEQY
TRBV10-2 ASSESGYNQPQH
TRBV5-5 ASSLAHEQY
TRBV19 ASSRRRASGTDTQY
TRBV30 AWNYRGGTEAF
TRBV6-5 ASSRGYTEAF
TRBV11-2 ASSLVTASGNTIY
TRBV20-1 SASIREKLF
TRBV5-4 ASSLPTSGIYEQY
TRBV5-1 ASSYMPGPGELF
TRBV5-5 ASSLIFGQGITQY
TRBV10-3 AISEVPAGYEQY
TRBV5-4 ASSRTIMNTEAF
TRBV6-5 ASSRLAGGYNEQF
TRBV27 ASSLYHRGGQPQH
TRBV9 ASSGGTRPGELF
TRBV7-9 ASSVSYEQY
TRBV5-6 ASSGAGGSSYNEQF
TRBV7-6 ASSLGADESSYEQY
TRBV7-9 ASSLASGRSYEQY
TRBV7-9 ASSGGEAF
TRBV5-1 ASSLGLAPESSYEQY
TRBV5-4 ASRMGNEQF
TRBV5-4 ASSLSTEYQETQY
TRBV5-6 ASSLGTRISYNEQF
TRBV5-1 ASSLAGVYNEQF
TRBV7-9 ASIPGVGQERAQY
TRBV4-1 ASSQGHPYEQY
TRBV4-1 ASSHLGLAGGADTQY
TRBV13 ASSLDGGSSYNEQF
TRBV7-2 ASSFAGGSYEQY
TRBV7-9 ASSLDRDGYT
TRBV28 ASSLLAGEGKSGRLDEQF
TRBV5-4 ASSADYGDEQF
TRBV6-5 ASSKRRLSYEQY
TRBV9 ASKGQNTIY
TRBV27 ASTDRGIPGTYEQY
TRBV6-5 ASNTGAGGEQF